One and the same sample provided the 28 T cell receptor beta chains below, sequenced in a study of blood T cells in healthy people across ages. A second PCR, run for roughly 6 to 11 cycles, used a sample-barcoded 5' primer plus a J-beta primer mix. TCRdb used MiXCR to reprocess the 5' RACE reads, holding one entry per CDR3 protein. The data show nearly 1 million distinct CDR3 sequences, roughly half seen once. The sequencing input was blood. The receptors were sampled from a woman aged 55 to 70 in good health.

This chain links TRBV19 with TRBJ2-1, with 12 bases aligning to TRBD2. Germline CDR1 is LNHDA and CDR2 is SQIVND (reference sequence). After removal of 6 bases from V and 2 bases from J, the junction contained 14 bases not matched to a gene. The CDR3 loop spans 19 amino acids. CDR3 in amino acids: CASSSLRRASGRAYNEQFF. CDR3 DNA: TGTGCCAGTAGCTCCCTACGGAGGGCTAGCGGGAGGGCCTACAATGAGCAGTTCTTC.

This clonotype was seen a few times. CDR3 DNA sequence: TGTGCCAGCAGCCAAGATGAAAACTTTAACACTGAAGCTTTCTTT. It translates to CASSQDENFNTEAFF. The chain uses TRBV3-1 and TRBJ1-1; D is undetermined. This CDR3 comprises 15 residues. Germline V gene sequence: CDR1 LGHDT, CDR2 YNNKEL (reference sequence). V shed 0 bases and J shed 2 bases, with 10 bases lying between them.

The chain carries TRBV12-3 or TRBV12-4 and TRBJ2-4; D is uncertain. Matching the DNA end better, TRBJ2-7 makes the J call doubtful. CDR3 length equals 13 residues. The CDR3 nucleotides read TGTGCCAGCAGTTCATTGAGGTCCTACGAGCAGTACTTC. This translates into CASSSLRSYEQYF.

This clonotype was observed a few times. The chain employs TRBV24-1 and TRBJ2-5, with 9 bases fitting TRBD2. CDR1 is KGHDR, CDR2 SFDVKD, per germline. J lost 11 bases, V lost 6 bases, and 9 bases had no gene match. The CDR3 extends over 13 amino acids. This chain's CDR3 is CATSLAGYNEQYF. CDR3 DNA sequence: TGTGCCACCAGTCTAGCGGGGTACAATGAGCAGTACTTC.

As for this clonotype: The germline gene is not matched at one end of the junction; a read error may be the cause. V is TRBV30 and J is TRBJ2-7; D may match TRBD1 or TRBD2 (5 bases each). Germline CDR1 is GTSNPN and CDR2 is SVGIG (reference sequence). The CDR3 runs 11 residues. The CDR3 nucleotides are TGTGCCGGGAGTCAGGGTTACGAGCAGTACTTC. Translated, it gives CAGSQGYEQYF.

V usage is TRBV20-1 and J usage is TRBJ2-1; unclear D gene. Germline V gene lookup returns CDR1 DFQATT and CDR2 SNEGSKA (reference sequence). With 6 bases removed from V and 5 bases from J, the gap between germline ends came to 17 bases. CDR3 length equals 14 residues. CDR3 sequence (DNA): TGCAGTGCAACCGGACCTGGTTTTCACAATGAGCAGTTCTTC. Translating gives CSATGPGFHNEQFF.

The chain carries TRBV5-1 and TRBJ1-1; D possibly corresponds to TRBD1 (5 bases). Looked up from germline, CDR1 is SGHRS and CDR2 is YFSETQ. With 5 bases removed from V and 4 bases from J, the gap between germline ends came to 12 bases. The CDR3 is 13 residues long. The DNA for the CDR3 is TGCGCCAGCAGGTGGGCGGGGGGCACTGAAGCTTTCTTT. Amino acids: CASRWAGGTEAFF. Based on the CDR3 plus reference TRBV5-1 and TRBJ1-1, the full variable domain is KAGVTQTPRYLIKTRGQQVTLSCSPISGHRSVSWYQQTPGQGLQFLFEYFSETQRNKGNFPGRFSGRQFSNSRSEMNVSTLELGDSALYLCASRWAGGTEAFFGQGTRLTVV.

This clonotype was seen a handful of times. The gene calls are TRBV29-1 and TRBJ2-1, with TRBD2 identical over 9 bases. The trim removed 4 bases at V and 5 bases at J, leaving 3 bases unmatched. Germline V gives CDR1 SQVTM, CDR2 ANQGSEA. There are 13 residues in the CDR3. CDR3 coding DNA: TGCAGCGTTGGGACTAGCGTAAACAATGAGCAGTTCTTC. The encoded protein is CSVGTSVNNEQFF.

The V call is TRBV21-1, the J call TRBJ2-7; TRBD1 is taken as the D call from the table, unchecked against the DNA. TRBV21-1 is a pseudogene. This CDR3 has 16 amino acids. The CDR3 here is CASSKGLVGGTYEQYF. As DNA, the CDR3 is TGTGCCAGCAGCAAAGGATTGGTAGGGGGGACCTACGAGCAGTACTTC.

V usage is TRBV4-1 and J usage is TRBJ2-5, with 8 bases fitting TRBD1. Gene TRBJ2-1 matches the end of the DNA better, so the J call may be wrong. The CDR3 runs to 15 residues. CDR1 and CDR2 (germline): MGHRA, YSYEKL. The CDR3 DNA reads as TGCGCCAGCAGCCGAGGACAGGGAAACCAAGAGACCCAGTTCTTC. Its protein product is CASSRGQGNQETQFF.

The genes are TRBV30 and TRBJ1-2, with 7 bases lining up with TRBD1. CDR1 GTSNPN and CDR2 SVGIG come from the germline V gene (reference sequence). V shed 4 bases and J 10 bases; nucleotides not matched to a gene: 6. This CDR3 region has 11 residues. CDR3 coding DNA: TGTGCCTGGAATTCAGGGGGACTCTACACCTTC. This sequence encodes CAWNSGGLYTF.

This chain links TRBV20-1 with TRBJ2-1; possible D gene TRBD1, 6 bases. The germline gives CDR1 DFQATT, CDR2 SNEGSKA (reference sequence). Between the trimmed V and J ends, which lost 3 bases and 7 bases, there was a span of 16 bases. This CDR3 is 14 amino acids long. DNA of the CDR3: TGCAGTGCTAGTAGATCGACAGGAAGGAATGAGCAGTTCTTC. Translated, it gives CSASRSTGRNEQFF.

The J gene is TRBJ2-3, the V gene TRBV12-3 or TRBV12-4; TRBD2 agrees at 8 bases. This CDR3 comprises 15 residues. V shed 3 bases, J shed 2 bases, and the junction held 4 bases outside the gene matches. For the CDR3, the DNA is TGTGCCAGCAGTTTGGGCGGGAGGATCACAGATACGCAGTATTTT. Encoded protein: CASSLGGRITDTQYF.

This chain uses TRBV11-2 with TRBJ2-1, with D perhaps TRBD2 (5 bases). CDR1 is SGHAT, CDR2 FQNNGV, per germline. V dropped 4 bases and J dropped 0 bases, with 10 bases sitting between them. The CDR3 loop spans 15 amino acids. The CDR3, as DNA: TGTGCCAGCAGCTCCGAACTAGGCTCCTACAATGAGCAGTTCTTC. Its protein is CASSSELGSYNEQFF.

V and J are TRBV28 and TRBJ2-7; no definite D call. This CDR3 has 16 residues. V lost 6 bases and J 0 bases, leaving 18 bases between the germline ends. Germline V gene lookup returns CDR1 MDHEN and CDR2 SYDVKM. The CDR3 sequence: CASRLNPSLSSYEQYF. The CDR3 DNA reads TGTGCCAGCAGACTAAACCCGTCACTAAGCTCCTACGAGCAGTACTTC.

The chain is built from TRBV7-2 and TRBJ2-3, with TRBD2 as a possible D gene (6 bases). V was pared by 5 bases and J by 9 bases, with 12 bases between. Per germline, CDR1 SGHTA and CDR2 FQGNSA. The CDR3 runs 12 residues. The CDR3 sequence is CASSPLAGTQYF. Written as DNA, the CDR3 is TGTGCCAGCAGCCCCCTCGCGGGGACGCAGTATTTT.

This chain links TRBV28 with TRBJ2-3, with D hard to call. Trimming removed 3 bases at V and 3 bases at J, with 4 bases between. Germline loops: CDR1 MDHEN, CDR2 SYDVKM. This CDR3 contains 12 residues. The CDR3 protein is CASSFMTDTQYF. CDR3 in DNA: TGTGCCAGCAGTTTTATGACAGATACGCAGTATTTT.

The J gene is TRBJ2-7, the V gene TRBV5-1, with D perhaps being TRBD1 or TRBD2 (6 bases each). The germline V gene has CDR1 SGHRS and CDR2 YFSETQ. V gave up 1 base and J gave up 3 bases, with 14 bases separating them. This CDR3 region has 15 residues. The CDR3, as DNA: TGCGCCAGCAGCTTGACGGGGGCCGAAATCTACGAGCAGTACTTC. Translation: CASSLTGAEIYEQYF.

The rearrangement joins TRBV20-1 to TRBJ2-4; D may be TRBD2 (5 bases). V lost 1 base and J 13 bases, leaving 20 bases between the germline ends. Germline CDR1 DFQATT, CDR2 SNEGSKA (reference sequence). The CDR3 is 14 amino acids. CDR3 residues: CSARGSGSYNEQYF. DNA for the CDR3: TGCAGTGCTAGAGGGAGCGGCTCCTACAATGAGCAGTACTTC.

The chain joins TRBV12-3 or TRBV12-4 to TRBJ2-1, with 8 nucleotides matching TRBD2. The V gene end was trimmed by 8 bases and the J gene end by 5 bases; junction bases not matched to a gene: 5. The CDR3 has 13 residues. DNA of the CDR3: TGTGCCAGCTCGGGACTAGGGGACAATGAGCAGTTCTTC. Protein: CASSGLGDNEQFF.

About this clonotype: No DNA is shown, since the ends of the CDR3 on it are uncertain; the CDR3 is the one TCRdb lists. The chain links TRBV5-1 to TRBJ1-6; the D call TRBD1 from the table was never checked on the DNA. Counting both end residues, the CDR3 totals 21 amino acids. Germline CDR1 is SGHRS and CDR2 is YFSETQ. The CDR3 loop is CASSSWSGYNEQFFGPGVLHF.

This clonotype has only a few counts. The genes are TRBV9 and TRBJ2-1, with 7 bases that match TRBD2. The end of the DNA is better explained by TRBJ2-7, so the J call may be wrong. Germline-derived CDR1 and CDR2 are SGDLS and YYNGEE. The CDR3 extends over 18 amino acids. The CDR3 region is CASSVAGPAGPSYNEQYF. The DNA of the CDR3 is TGTGCCAGCAGCGTCGCCGGGCCAGCGGGACCCTCCTACAATGAGCAGTACTTC.

The gene calls are TRBV6-5 and TRBJ2-3; no reliable D call. The length of the CDR3 is 15 residues. Trimming removed 0 bases from V and 4 bases from J, with 11 bases in between. Germline V gene lookup returns CDR1 MNHEY and CDR2 SVGAGI. The CDR3 protein is CASSYSVSGSDTQYF. CDR3 in DNA: TGTGCCAGCAGTTACTCGGTGTCTGGGTCAGATACGCAGTATTTT.

The chain couples TRBV3-1 to TRBJ2-7; D is unresolved. V was clipped by 0 bases and J by 3 bases, with 18 bases between them. Germline V gene data show CDR1 as LGHDT and CDR2 as YNNKEL (reference sequence). This CDR3 spans 17 amino acids. CDR3 residues: CASSQEGRKRTLYEQYF. DNA for the CDR3: TGTGCCAGCAGCCAAGAGGGCAGGAAAAGGACCCTCTACGAGCAGTACTTC.

This sequence joins TRBV2 and TRBJ2-3, with D uncertain. V shed 0 bases and J shed 2 bases, with 12 bases lying between them. Germline V gene sequence: CDR1 SNHLY, CDR2 FYNNEI. The CDR3 sequence is 16 residues long. CDR3 region: CASSEAWTAYTDTQYF. CDR3 nucleotide sequence: TGTGCCAGCAGTGAAGCCTGGACGGCCTACACAGATACGCAGTATTTT.

On this clonotype itself: Compared with germline, one end of the junction differs, possibly owing to a read error. The chain carries TRBV27 and TRBJ2-5; 12 nucleotides agree with TRBD1. This CDR3 spans 16 amino acids. Germline CDR1 MNHEY, CDR2 SMNVEV (reference sequence). CDR3 sequence: CASIFKPGTGGETQYF. DNA of the CDR3: TGCGCCAGCATTTTCAAACCCGGGACAGGGGGCGAGACCCAGTACTTC.

The rearrangement uses TRBV12-3 or TRBV12-4 and TRBJ2-2; no clear D gene. CDR3 size: 13 residues. Trimming removed 6 bases from V and 6 bases from J, with 11 bases in between. For the CDR3, the DNA is TGTGCCAGCAGACCCCCGTCCCCCGGGGAGCTGTTTTTT. Translating gives CASRPPSPGELFF.

This clonotype was observed a few times. CDR3 in amino acids: CASSTGAGTFQETQYF. The CDR3 DNA reads TGCGCCAGCAGCACCGGAGCGGGTACCTTCCAAGAGACCCAGTACTTC. The rearrangement links TRBV5-1 to TRBJ2-5; TRBD2 might be the D (6 bases). The CDR3 is 16 amino acids. Germline CDR1 reads SGHRS; CDR2 reads YFSETQ. V was trimmed by 4 bases and J by 1 base, leaving 17 bases between them.